This T cell receptor beta chain was sequenced for a study of T cell repertoires in cytomegalovirus infection. Study findings and constraints: The response measured ex vivo was dominated by TCR beta clonotypes (HLA-C-restricted and CMV-specific).

Worth noting for this clonotype: Its antigen is currently unknown.

TCRdb passed the reads through MiXCR, listing each CDR3 protein once. The sample has tens of thousands of distinct CDR3 sequences; 4% are singletons. V lost 2 bases to trimming and J lost 3 bases; unmatched junction nucleotides: 4. The germline V gene encodes CDR1 SEHNR and CDR2 FQNEAQ (reference sequence). The CDR3 covers 15 residues. This clonotype was sampled from a human donor in good health (CMV status not recorded). Some clones in this sample may be carry-over from other donors' samples. V gene TRBV7-9 combines with J gene TRBJ2-7, with 10 bases identical to TRBD2. Sequenced sample: PBMCs. The CDR3 spells CASSLRAGGNYEQYF. The CDR3 nucleotides read TGTGCCAGCAGCTTACGAGCGGGAGGGAACTACGAGCAGTACTTC.